This T cell receptor beta chain was sequenced for a study of T cell repertoires in cytomegalovirus infection. Study overall: Well-studied HLA-B-restricted CMV epitopes were used in the study alongside recently identified HLA-C-restricted ones.

MiXCR, applied by TCRdb to the reads, yields one record per CDR3 protein. The sample carries approximately 990,000 distinct CDR3 sequences, around 31% recorded once. Germline values: CDR1 ENHRY, CDR2 SYGVKD. This CDR3 spans 17 amino acids. The V segment lost 0 bases and the J segment 3 bases; nucleotides outside the gene matches: 7. In the case of this clonotype: Its antigen is unknown.

The V call is TRBV10-3, the J call TRBJ2-3, with TRBD1 matching over 9 bases. The specimen was cultured CD8+ T cells from PBMCs, collected from culture after CMV antigen stimulation. This TCR was recovered from a human donor in good health (CMV status not recorded). Some clones in this sample may be carry-over from other donors' samples. CDR3 amino acids: CAISESYRGQRTDTQYF. Here the CDR3 DNA reads TGTGCCATCAGTGAGTCTTACAGGGGGCAAAGGACAGATACGCAGTATTTT.